Shown below are 8 T cell receptor beta chains from a single sample sequenced in a study of blood T cell repertoires in COVID-19. Measured with immunoSEQ multiplex PCR; TCRdb has only the in-frame clones, and not every one. The sample consists of 170,000 or so clones, approximately 85% of them appearing once. Sequenced material: PBMCs or T cells enriched from blood (not recorded which). These receptors were obtained from a man between 40 and 49 years old who had recovered from COVID-19.

This chain connects TRBV5-1 to TRBJ1-2, with TRBD1 matching over 8 bases. Germline loops: CDR1 SGHRS, CDR2 YFSETQ. The J segment lost 4 bases and the V segment lost 4 bases, leaving 6 bases of the junction unmatched. The CDR3 runs to 14 residues. CDR3 region: CASSPGQGSYGYTF. The CDR3 region has the DNA TGCGCCAGCAGCCCCGGACAGGGAAGCTATGGCTACACCTTC.

The gene calls are TRBV5-1 and TRBJ2-7; 8 positions match TRBD1. The CDR3 spans 14 residues. The germline V gene has CDR1 SGHRS and CDR2 YFSETQ. V trimming: 2 bases; J trimming: 2 bases; junction bases outside the gene matches: 3. The CDR3 DNA is TGCGCCAGCAGCTTCGGACAGGGCACCTACGAGCAGTACTTC. Translation: CASSFGQGTYEQYF.

This chain connects TRBV7-2 to TRBJ2-5; 9 bases are shared with TRBD1. CDR1 and CDR2 from the germline V gene are SGHTA and FQGNSA. V shed 3 bases and J 3 bases; nucleotides not matched to a gene: 8. The CDR3 consists of 16 residues. The CDR3 DNA reads as TGTGCCAGCAGCTTCAATTACAGGGGGCCGGAAGAGACCCAGTACTTC. Its translation is CASSFNYRGPEETQYF.

The chain recombines TRBV29-1 with TRBJ1-1; TRBD1 might be the D (5 bases). The CDR3 runs to 14 residues. Germline assignment: CDR1 SQVTM and CDR2 ANQGSEA. V was pared by 4 bases and J by 0 bases, with 12 bases between. CDR3 sequence: CSVAGGIMNTEAFF. The CDR3 coding sequence is TGCAGCGTTGCCGGGGGGATCATGAACACTGAAGCTTTCTTT.

This clone was detected a few times. This sequence joins TRBV28 and TRBJ2-7; D might be TRBD2 (6 bases). Trimming pared 3 bases from V and 6 bases from J, leaving 12 bases between. This CDR3 is 13 amino acids long. Per the germline V gene, CDR1 is MDHEN and CDR2 is SYDVKM. For the CDR3, the DNA is TGTGCCAGCAGTTTCGTCGGCGGGGCCGAGCAGTACTTC. Amino acids: CASSFVGGAEQYF. The variable domain in full, completed from reference TRBV28 and TRBJ2-7, reads DVKVTQSSRYLVKRTGEKVFLECVQDMDHENMFWYRQDPGLGLRLIYFSYDVKMKEKGDIPEGYSVSREKKERFSLILESASTNQTSMYLCASSFVGGAEQYFGPGTRLTVT.

The genes are TRBV27 and TRBJ1-2, with D hard to call. V was pared by 0 bases and J by 0 bases, with 5 bases between. Germline assignment: CDR1 MNHEY and CDR2 SMNVEV (reference sequence). This CDR3 region has 14 residues. CDR3 bases: TGTGCCAGCAGTTTATCGCCAGCTAACTATGGCTACACCTTC. Amino acid sequence: CASSLSPANYGYTF.

The chain links TRBV29-1 to TRBJ1-1; unclear D gene. Germline CDR1 and CDR2: SQVTM and ANQGSEA. This CDR3 has 14 amino acids. Trimming pared 5 bases from V and 4 bases from J, leaving 17 bases between. The CDR3: CSVLIATRGTEAFF. The CDR3 DNA is TGCAGCGTTCTTATAGCCACTCGGGGCACTGAAGCTTTCTTT.

V gene TRBV13 combines with J gene TRBJ1-5; 8 positions agree with TRBD1. This CDR3 has 15 amino acids. The V and J ends lost 5 bases and 4 bases, in that order; junction bases with no gene match: 7. CDR1 and CDR2 from the germline V gene are PRHDT and FYEKMQ (reference sequence). This chain's CDR3 is CASSHGTGQNQPQHF. In DNA form, the CDR3 reads TGTGCCAGCAGCCACGGGACAGGACAGAATCAGCCCCAGCATTTT.